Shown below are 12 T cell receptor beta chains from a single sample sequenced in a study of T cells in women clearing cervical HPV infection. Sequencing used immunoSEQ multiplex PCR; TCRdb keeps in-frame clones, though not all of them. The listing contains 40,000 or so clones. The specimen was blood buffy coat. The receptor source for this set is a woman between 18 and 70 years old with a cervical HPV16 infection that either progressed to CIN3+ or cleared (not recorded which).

CDR3 DNA (partial): TGTGCCAGCAGTGTTAAGCGGGAATCTTCCTACAATGAG. As protein: CASSVKRESSYNE. From start to end, the CDR3 is CASSVKRESSYNEQFF. The rearrangement joins TRBV2 to TRBJ2-1; 7 bases are a match to TRBD2. The CDR3 extends 3 residues past the end of the read, so its final part is completed from the germline J gene. This CDR3 is built from 16 residues. After removal of 4 bases from V and 1 base from J, the junction contained 7 bases not matched to a gene. The germline V gene has CDR1 SNHLY and CDR2 FYNNEI.

The sequenced part of the CDR3 DNA is TGTGCCAGCAGTAACAGGGTCTATGGC. It yields the protein CASSNRVYG. The CDR3 as a whole reads CASSNRVYGYTF. The rearrangement joins TRBV6-2 or TRBV6-3 to TRBJ1-2; D possibly corresponds to TRBD1 (6 bases). The sequenced fragment ends 3 residues before the CDR3 boundary, so the rest is inferred from the germline J gene. Deletions cut 5 bases from V and 4 bases from J, with 8 bases between. The CDR3 loop spans 12 amino acids. Germline V gene sequence: CDR1 MNHEY, CDR2 SVGEGT.

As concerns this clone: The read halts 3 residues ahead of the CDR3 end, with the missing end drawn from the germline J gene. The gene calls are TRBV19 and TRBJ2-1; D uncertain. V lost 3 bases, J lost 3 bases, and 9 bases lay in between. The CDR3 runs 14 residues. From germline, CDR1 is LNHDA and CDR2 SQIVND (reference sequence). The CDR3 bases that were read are TGTGCCAGTAGTATGGGCGCAGTCTACAATGAG. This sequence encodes CASSMGAVYNE. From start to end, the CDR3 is CASSMGAVYNEQFF.

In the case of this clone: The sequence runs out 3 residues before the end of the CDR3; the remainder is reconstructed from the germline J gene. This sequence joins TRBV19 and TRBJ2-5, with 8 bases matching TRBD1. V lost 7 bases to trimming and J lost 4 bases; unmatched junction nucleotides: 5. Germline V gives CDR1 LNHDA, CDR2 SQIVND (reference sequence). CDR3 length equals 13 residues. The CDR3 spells CASTLRGLETQYF. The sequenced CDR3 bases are TGTGCCAGTACCCTCAGGGGGCTAGAGACC.

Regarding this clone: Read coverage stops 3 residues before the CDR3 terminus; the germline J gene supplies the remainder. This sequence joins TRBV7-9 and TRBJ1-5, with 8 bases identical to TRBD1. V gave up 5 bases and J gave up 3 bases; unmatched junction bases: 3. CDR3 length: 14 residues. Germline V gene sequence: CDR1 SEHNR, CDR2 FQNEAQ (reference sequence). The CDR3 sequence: CASSRTGYNQPQHF. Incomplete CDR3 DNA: TGTGCCAGCAGCCGGACAGGGTACAATCAGCCC.

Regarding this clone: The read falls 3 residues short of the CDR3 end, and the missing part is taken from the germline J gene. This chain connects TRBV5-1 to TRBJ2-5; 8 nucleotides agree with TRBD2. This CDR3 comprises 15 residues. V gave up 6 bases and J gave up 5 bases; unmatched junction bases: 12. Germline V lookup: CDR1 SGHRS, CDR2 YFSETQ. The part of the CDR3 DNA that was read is TGCGCCAGCACGCTCTCGGCGGGAGGTGGGGAGACC. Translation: CASTLSAGGGET. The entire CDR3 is CASTLSAGGGETQYF.

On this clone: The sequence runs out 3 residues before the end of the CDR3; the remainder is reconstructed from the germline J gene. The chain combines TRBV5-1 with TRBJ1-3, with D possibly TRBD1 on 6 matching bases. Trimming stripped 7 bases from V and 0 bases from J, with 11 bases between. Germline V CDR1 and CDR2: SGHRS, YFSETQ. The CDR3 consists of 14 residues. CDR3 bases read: TGCGCCAGCCGAGGGGACACCTCTGGAAACACC. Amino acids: CASRGDTSGNT. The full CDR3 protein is CASRGDTSGNTIYF.

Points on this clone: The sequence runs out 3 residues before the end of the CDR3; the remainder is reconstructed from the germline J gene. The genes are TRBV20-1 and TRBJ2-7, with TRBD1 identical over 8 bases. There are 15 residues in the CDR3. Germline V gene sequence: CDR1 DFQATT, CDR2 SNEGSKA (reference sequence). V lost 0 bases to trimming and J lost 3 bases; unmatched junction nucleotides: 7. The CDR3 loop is CSARDRGRGLYEQYF. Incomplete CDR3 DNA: TGCAGTGCTAGAGATCGAGGCAGGGGGCTCTACGAG.

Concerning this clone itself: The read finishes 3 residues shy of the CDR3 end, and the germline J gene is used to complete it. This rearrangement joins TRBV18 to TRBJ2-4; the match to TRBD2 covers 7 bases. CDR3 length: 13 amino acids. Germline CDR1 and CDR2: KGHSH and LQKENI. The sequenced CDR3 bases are TGTGCCAGCTCACCACCAGCGGGATCCGGT. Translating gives CASSPPAGSG. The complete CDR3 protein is CASSPPAGSGQYF.

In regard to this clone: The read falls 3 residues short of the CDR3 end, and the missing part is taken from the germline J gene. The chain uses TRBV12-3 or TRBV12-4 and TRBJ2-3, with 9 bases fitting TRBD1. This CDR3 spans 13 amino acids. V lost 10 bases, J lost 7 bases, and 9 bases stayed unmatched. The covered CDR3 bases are TGTGCCACCAAACAGGGGGCTATCCATACG. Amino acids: CATKQGAIHT. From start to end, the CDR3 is CATKQGAIHTQYF.

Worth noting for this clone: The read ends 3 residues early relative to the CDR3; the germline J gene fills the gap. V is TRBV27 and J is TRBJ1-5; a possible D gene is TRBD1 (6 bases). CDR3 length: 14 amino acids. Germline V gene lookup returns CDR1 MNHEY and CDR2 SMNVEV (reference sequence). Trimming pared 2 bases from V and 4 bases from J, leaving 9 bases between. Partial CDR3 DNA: TGTGCCAGCAGTTTAACAGGGAGAAATCAGCCC. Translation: CASSLTGRNQP. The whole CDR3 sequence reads CASSLTGRNQPQHF.

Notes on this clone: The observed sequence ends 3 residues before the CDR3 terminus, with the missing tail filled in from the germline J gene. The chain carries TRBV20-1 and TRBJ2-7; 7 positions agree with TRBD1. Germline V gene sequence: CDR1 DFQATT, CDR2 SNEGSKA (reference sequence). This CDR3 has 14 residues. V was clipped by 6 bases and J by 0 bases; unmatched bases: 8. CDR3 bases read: TGCAGTGCCACCGGGACAGCCGCCTCCTACGAG. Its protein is CSATGTAASYE. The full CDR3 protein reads CSATGTAASYEQYF.